What follows are 6 T cell receptor beta chains derived from one specimen sequenced in a study of shared clonotypes between healthy human individuals. CD45RO-negative CD8 cells positively selected for CCR7 made up the naive population, which excluded terminally differentiated effector memory CD45RA+ cells. Generated by immunoSEQ multiplex PCR, the TCRdb table keeps only in-frame clones and is missing some. The sample holds about 2.1 million clones, about 92% seen once. Material: naive CD8+ T cells from PBMCs. Every receptor here comes from a man aged 18 to 29 in good health. Some clones in this sample may be carry-over from other donors' samples.

This chain uses TRBV6-6 with TRBJ2-2; possibly TRBD2 for D (5 bases). CDR1 is MNHNY, CDR2 SVGAGI, per germline (reference sequence). The CDR3 is 11 amino acids. Deletions cut 7 bases from V and 7 bases from J, with 7 bases between. The CDR3 bases are TGTGCCAGCATAGGAGGCGGGGAGCTGTTTTTT. It yields the protein CASIGGGELFF.

The chain couples TRBV4-2 to TRBJ2-7; D gene ambiguous. The germline CDR1 and CDR2 sequences are LGHNA and YNFKEQ. With 1 base removed from V and 3 bases from J, the gap between germline ends came to 13 bases. CDR3 length equals 15 residues. CDR3 amino acids: CASSQGLATVYEQYF. Written as DNA, the CDR3 is TGTGCCAGCAGCCAAGGCCTGGCCACGGTCTACGAGCAGTACTTC.

The chain uses TRBV7-9 and TRBJ2-7; the D is unclear. The CDR3 runs to 13 residues. V lost 5 bases and J lost 4, with 12 bases in between. Germline CDR1 SEHNR, CDR2 FQNEAQ (reference sequence). CDR3 loop: CASSPPGQYEQYF. The CDR3 nucleotides read TGTGCCAGCAGCCCCCCGGGCCAGTACGAGCAGTACTTC.

The chain has TRBV4-2 and TRBJ2-4, with D perhaps TRBD1 (5 bases). The CDR3 runs to 17 residues. The ends were cut back, 1 base at V and 0 bases at J, with 13 bases in the middle. In germline, CDR1 is LGHNA, CDR2 YNFKEQ. The CDR3 protein is CASSQVPLGVAKNIQYF. The CDR3 nucleotides read TGTGCCAGCAGCCAAGTTCCGTTAGGGGTAGCCAAAAACATTCAGTACTTC.

This clone was observed a single time. The chain employs TRBV4-1 and TRBJ1-3; D is ambiguous. V lost 0 bases and J 2 bases, leaving 11 bases between the germline ends. The CDR3 has 16 residues. Germline-derived CDR1 and CDR2 are MGHRA and YSYEKL. The CDR3 region is CASSQDWRATGNTIYF. The DNA for the CDR3 is TGCGCCAGCAGCCAAGATTGGAGGGCCACTGGAAACACCATATATTTT.

The chain uses TRBV19 and TRBJ1-1, with D unresolved. The germline V gene has CDR1 LNHDA and CDR2 SQIVND (reference sequence). The CDR3 loop spans 14 amino acids. The V end lost 3 bases, the J end lost 1 base, and 9 bases lay between the germline ends. DNA of the CDR3: TGTGCCAGTAGTATGAGTTTCCCGAACACTGAAGCTTTCTTT. This encodes CASSMSFPNTEAFF.